One and the same sample provided the 26 T cell receptor beta chains below, sequenced in a study of identical twins. TCRdb redid the calling of the 5' RACE reads with MiXCR, one entry per CDR3 protein. The repertoire holds just over 500,000 distinct CDR3 sequences, 20% to 25% seen once, with about 0.93% in the top ten. This sample also belongs to another study, concerning T cells expressing NK-cell markers.

The sequencing sample was made of CD4+ T cells sorted from blood. The source is a woman aged 18 to 35 in good health.

The rearrangement links TRBV27 to TRBJ2-2; D may be TRBD1 (6 bases). CDR1 MNHEY and CDR2 SMNVEV come from the germline V gene (reference sequence). The ends were cut back, 4 bases at V and 4 bases at J, with 16 bases in the middle. This CDR3 is 16 amino acids long. Written as DNA, the CDR3 is TGTGCCAGCAGTTACGCAGGGGCCGGGCGCACCGGGGAGCTGTTTTTT. Its translation is CASSYAGAGRTGELFF.

This clonotype has ten or more counts. V is TRBV29-1 and J is TRBJ2-3; 7 nucleotides align to TRBD2. J gave up 0 bases and V 7 bases, and 13 bases lay outside the gene matches. Germline assignment: CDR1 SQVTM and CDR2 ANQGSEA. CDR3 length: 16 amino acids. The CDR3 region is CSGKRGGRGSTDTQYF. CDR3 coding DNA: TGCAGCGGGAAAAGGGGAGGGAGAGGCAGCACAGATACGCAGTATTTT.

The V and J genes are TRBV10-2 and TRBJ2-1; D ambiguous. With 3 bases removed from V and 1 base from J, the gap between germline ends came to 10 bases. The length of the CDR3 is 15 residues. Germline loops: CDR1 WSHSY, CDR2 SAAADI. DNA of the CDR3: TGCGCCAGCAGTGATTTCGGTGGATCCTACAATGAGCAGTTCTTC. Protein sequence: CASSDFGGSYNEQFF.

This clonotype has more than one count but fewer than ten. This rearrangement joins TRBV7-6 to TRBJ2-5, with 8 bases matching TRBD1. CDR1 and CDR2 from the germline V gene are SGHVS and FNYEAQ. V was clipped by 0 bases and J by 7 bases; unmatched bases: 4. The CDR3 covers 14 residues. CDR3 in DNA: TGTGCCAGCAGCTTAGCCGGGACAGGCCGGACCCAGTACTTC. It specifies CASSLAGTGRTQYF.

The V call is TRBV21-1, the J call TRBJ2-7; the table's D call, TRBD1, has no DNA check behind it. TRBV21-1 is a documented pseudogene. There are 15 residues in the CDR3. CDR3 nucleotide sequence: TGTTCCAGCAGCAATCCGAGGGACAGGGTCCCCCAGCAGTACTTC. Residues: CSSSNPRDRVPQQYF.

This clonotype was found many times. V usage is TRBV3-1 and J usage is TRBJ1-5; tentatively, D is TRBD1 (5 bases). V was pared by 3 bases and J by 7 bases, with 10 bases between. The length of the CDR3 is 13 residues. Per germline, CDR1 LGHDT and CDR2 YNNKEL (reference sequence). Here the CDR3 reads CASSQGPRQPQHF. The CDR3 coding sequence is TGTGCCAGCAGCCAGGGACCGCGGCAGCCCCAGCATTTT.

In its sample, this clonotype was seen many times. The chain combines TRBV4-3 with TRBJ1-2, with D tentatively TRBD1 (6 bases). The CDR3 loop spans 19 amino acids. From germline, CDR1 is LGHNA and CDR2 YSLEER. With 0 bases removed from V and 5 bases from J, the gap between germline ends came to 25 bases. The chain's CDR3 is CASSQDRRPNRASSYGYTF. DNA for the CDR3: TGCGCCAGCAGCCAAGATAGGAGACCCAACAGGGCCTCTTCATATGGCTACACCTTC.

This clonotype was counted once. This chain connects TRBV12-3 or TRBV12-4 to TRBJ2-5, with 13 nucleotides matching TRBD2. V shed 4 bases and J 5 bases; nucleotides not matched to a gene: 7. The CDR3 sequence is 16 residues long. CDR3 amino acids: CASSYGTSGIGETQYF. CDR3 nucleotide sequence: TGTGCCAGCAGTTATGGGACTAGCGGGATCGGGGAGACCCAGTACTTC.

The gene calls are TRBV4-1 and TRBJ2-7; no clear D gene. In germline, CDR1 is MGHRA, CDR2 YSYEKL. With 1 base removed from V and 2 bases from J, the gap between germline ends came to 9 bases. This CDR3 is 14 amino acids long. CDR3 sequence reads: CASSQGAYTYEQYF. CDR3 DNA sequence: TGCGCCAGCAGCCAAGGAGCATATACCTACGAGCAGTACTTC.

This chain uses TRBV18 with TRBJ1-2; tentatively, D is TRBD1 (5 bases). CDR3 length: 14 residues. Trimming removed 6 bases at V and 6 bases at J, with 17 bases between. Germline CDR1 and CDR2: KGHSH and LQKENI. The CDR3 reads CASSHVTGPDGYTF. In DNA form, the CDR3 reads TGTGCCAGCTCCCATGTTACGGGGCCGGATGGCTACACCTTC.

The rearrangement links TRBV29-1 to TRBJ2-3; D is unresolved. The CDR3 has 12 residues. V gave up 1 base and J gave up 6 bases, with 8 bases separating them. The germline V gene has CDR1 SQVTM and CDR2 ANQGSEA. In DNA form, the CDR3 reads TGCAGCGTTGAAGGGAGCGCGGATACGCAGTATTTT. Protein sequence: CSVEGSADTQYF.

This chain links TRBV7-2 with TRBJ2-7; 8 nucleotides line up with TRBD2. From germline, CDR1 is SGHTA and CDR2 FQGNSA. This CDR3 region has 15 residues. Trimming at V came to 8 bases and at J to 0 bases, leaving 9 bases not matched to a gene. The DNA of the CDR3 is TGTGCCAGCGTAAAAATTAGCGGGGCCTCCTACGAGCAGTACTTC. It translates to CASVKISGASYEQYF.

This chain connects TRBV29-1 to TRBJ1-1; D is undetermined. The CDR3 has 13 amino acids. Looked up from germline, CDR1 is SQVTM and CDR2 is ANQGSEA. V was pared by 0 bases and J by 5 bases, with 10 bases between. The CDR3 DNA is TGCAGCGTTGAAGATCTGGCAGGTACTGAAGCTTTCTTT. Protein product: CSVEDLAGTEAFF.

The J gene is TRBJ2-5, the V gene TRBV20-1, with 10 bases matching TRBD2. The CDR3 is 13 residues long. With 6 bases clipped from V and 4 bases from J, the junction kept 5 bases outside the gene matches. Germline V CDR1 and CDR2: DFQATT, SNEGSKA (reference sequence). CDR3 coding DNA: TGCAGTGCGGGGAGGACTAGCGGAGAGACCCAGTACTTC. It yields the protein CSAGRTSGETQYF.

This clonotype was detected only a few times. The V gene is TRBV7-6, the J gene TRBJ2-2, with a tentative D call TRBD1 (5 bases). Trimming removed 3 bases at V and 6 bases at J, with 14 bases between. Germline values: CDR1 SGHVS, CDR2 FNYEAQ. This CDR3 contains 15 residues. The CDR3 sequence: CASSLAGFQSGELFF. CDR3 coding DNA: TGTGCCAGCAGCTTGGCAGGGTTTCAATCCGGGGAGCTGTTTTTT.

V is TRBV20-1 and J is TRBJ2-7; D is ambiguous. CDR1 and CDR2 from the germline V gene are DFQATT and SNEGSKA (reference sequence). CDR3 length: 12 amino acids. V gave up 3 bases and J gave up 1 base, with 7 bases separating them. CDR3 DNA sequence: TGCAGTGCTAGGCCCGGGTCCTACGAGCAGTACTTC. Residues: CSARPGSYEQYF.

This rearrangement joins TRBV6-1 to TRBJ1-6; unclear D gene. The CDR3 runs 13 residues. V lost 10 bases to trimming and J lost 11 bases, with 18 bases between them. Looked up from germline, CDR1 is MNHNS and CDR2 is SASEGT. The CDR3 reads CATRSNFWPPLHF. The CDR3 DNA follows: TGTGCCACCCGATCAAACTTCTGGCCACCCCTCCACTTT.

This clonotype was seen a few times. The V call is TRBV15, the J call TRBJ2-3; the D gene is possibly TRBD1 (5 bases). The ends were cut back, 0 bases at V and 2 bases at J, with 12 bases in the middle. Germline lookup yields CDR1 LNHNV and CDR2 YYDKDF (reference sequence). CDR3 length: 16 residues. CDR3 sequence reads: CATSRDWAGPTDTQYF. Here the CDR3 DNA reads TGTGCCACCAGCAGAGATTGGGCAGGGCCCACAGATACGCAGTATTTT. The full variable domain, rest sourced from reference TRBV15 and TRBJ2-3, is DAMVIQNPRYQVTQFGKPVTLSCSQTLNHNVMYWYQQKSSQAPKLLFHYYDKDFNNEADTPDNFQSRRPNTSFCFLDIRSPGLGDTAMYLCATSRDWAGPTDTQYFGPGTRLTVL.

The chain carries TRBV20-1 and TRBJ2-1, with D possibly TRBD2 on 7 matching bases. The length of the CDR3 is 15 residues. Germline V CDR1 and CDR2: DFQATT, SNEGSKA (reference sequence). V was pared by 1 base and J by 10 bases, with 20 bases between. The DNA for the CDR3 is TGCAGTGCTAGAGGCCGGGGGGCGGGAGCGTGGGAGCAGTTCTTC. It yields the protein CSARGRGAGAWEQFF.

The genes are TRBV14 and TRBJ1-2; perhaps TRBD1 as D (5 bases). Germline assignment: CDR1 SGHDN and CDR2 FVKESK. Trimming pared 4 bases from V and 4 bases from J, leaving 16 bases between. The CDR3 loop spans 15 amino acids. CDR3 in DNA: TGTGCCAGCAGCCCGGGACGTAGGAAACCCTATGGCTACACCTTC. As protein: CASSPGRRKPYGYTF.

The V call is TRBV9, the J call TRBJ2-1, with unresolved D. CDR1 is SGDLS, CDR2 YYNGEE, per germline. The length of the CDR3 is 15 residues. The ends were cut back, 2 bases at V and 7 bases at J, with 16 bases in the middle. CDR3 nucleotides: TGTGCCAGCAGCGTCCGGAGCCTGTCCTGGAATGAGCAGTTCTTC. Residues: CASSVRSLSWNEQFF. Full variable domain (outside the CDR3, taken from reference TRBV9 and TRBJ2-1): DSGVTQTPKHLITATGQRVTLRCSPRSGDLSVYWYQQSLDQGLQFLIQYYNGEERAKGNILERFSAQQFPDLHSELNLSSLELGDSALYFCASSVRSLSWNEQFFGPGTRLTVL.

This clonotype was detected ten times or more. The gene calls are TRBV6-2 or TRBV6-3 and TRBJ1-1; D ambiguous. Looked up from germline, CDR1 is MNHEY and CDR2 is SVGEGT. This CDR3 is 15 amino acids long. The germline V and J ends were trimmed by 5 bases and 5 bases, with 18 bases remaining between them. The CDR3 here is CASSTHPARETEAFF. The DNA for the CDR3 is TGTGCCAGCAGTACCCATCCCGCGAGGGAGACTGAAGCTTTCTTT.

The chain has TRBV29-1 and TRBJ2-3; TRBD2 agrees at 11 bases. The CDR3 is 17 amino acids. J was trimmed by 4 bases and V by 1 base; bases with no gene match: 10. CDR1 and CDR2 from the germline V gene are SQVTM and ANQGSEA. The CDR3 region has the DNA TGCAGCGTTGAAGGGTCGCTAGCGGGAGGCGAGGCAGATACGCAGTATTTT. Residues: CSVEGSLAGGEADTQYF.

The rearrangement uses TRBV7-8 and TRBJ1-1; D not resolved. The CDR3 has 14 residues. CDR1 SGHVS and CDR2 FQNEAQ come from the germline V gene. V was pared by 0 bases and J by 6 bases, with 11 bases between. CDR3 sequence (DNA): TGTGCCAGCAGCTTAGCTGGGATTAGTGCTGAAGCTTTCTTT. It is translated as CASSLAGISAEAFF.

The chain is built from TRBV11-1 and TRBJ2-1, with TRBD1 as a possible D gene (6 bases). This CDR3 is built from 14 residues. V was shortened by 2 bases and J by 7 bases, with 12 bases between the two germline ends. Germline CDR1 reads SGHAT; CDR2 reads FQDESV (reference sequence). DNA of the CDR3: TGTGCCAGCAGCTTAACACAGGGAAGGAATGAGCAGTTCTTC. Amino acid sequence: CASSLTQGRNEQFF.

For the CDR3, the DNA is TGTGCCAGCAGTGGGGACAGGGGAAAACTGTTTTTT. This encodes CASSGDRGKLFF. The rearrangement uses TRBV2 and TRBJ1-4, with TRBD1 matching 10 bases. Looked up from germline, CDR1 is SNHLY and CDR2 is FYNNEI. Germline trimming cut 4 bases from V and 10 bases from J; bases unmatched to any gene: 0. The CDR3 is 12 residues long.